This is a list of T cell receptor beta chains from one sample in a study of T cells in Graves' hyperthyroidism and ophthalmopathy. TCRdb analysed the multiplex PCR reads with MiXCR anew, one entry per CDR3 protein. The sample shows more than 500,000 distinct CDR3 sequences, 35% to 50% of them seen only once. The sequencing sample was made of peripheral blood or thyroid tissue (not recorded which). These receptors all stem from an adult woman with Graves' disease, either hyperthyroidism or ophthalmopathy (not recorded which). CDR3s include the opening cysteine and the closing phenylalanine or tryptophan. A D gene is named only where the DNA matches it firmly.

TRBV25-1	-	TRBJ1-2	CARERRGQAVGYGYTF
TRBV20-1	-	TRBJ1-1	CSASEGRAFF
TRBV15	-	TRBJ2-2	CATRDPTAAITGELFF
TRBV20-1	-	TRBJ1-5	CSARVAHQPQHF
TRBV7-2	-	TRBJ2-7	CASTQSPGHSYEQYF
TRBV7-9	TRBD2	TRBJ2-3	CASSFAETSGGSF
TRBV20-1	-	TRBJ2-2	CSASMGEGGHTGELFF
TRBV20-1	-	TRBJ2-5	CSARVAGIAETQYF
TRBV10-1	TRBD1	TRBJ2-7	CASSENRGYEQYF
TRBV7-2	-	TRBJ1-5	CASSSRGLNQPQHF
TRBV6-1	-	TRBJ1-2	CASGQGWDYGYTF
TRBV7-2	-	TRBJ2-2	CASREGGELFF
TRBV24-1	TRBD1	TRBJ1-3	CATSVGHRGNTIYF
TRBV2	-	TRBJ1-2	CASRTGQMGLYGYTF
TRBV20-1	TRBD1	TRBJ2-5	CSAWTGTQYF
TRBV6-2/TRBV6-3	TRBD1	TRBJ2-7	CASSTGTGRPEQYF
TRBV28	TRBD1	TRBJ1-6	CASSFTGVNLHF
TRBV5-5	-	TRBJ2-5	CASSPGTRETQYF
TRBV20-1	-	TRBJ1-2	CSAINSPPGNGYTF
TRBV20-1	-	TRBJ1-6	CSARALRGTPINSPLHF
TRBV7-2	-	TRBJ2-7	CASSYPGAGVSYEQYF